The 21 T cell receptor beta chains below come from one sample, sequenced in a study of blood T cell repertoires in COVID-19. The data were produced by immunoSEQ multiplex PCR, yet TCRdb's version contains in-frame clones alone and is incomplete. The sample lists about 65,000 clones, around four fifths seen once, with 14% to 15% in the top ten. Input material: peripheral blood. The receptors come from a man at least 80 years old with acute or convalescent COVID-19.

The V call is TRBV5-1, the J call TRBJ1-3; TRBD1 is a possible D gene (6 bases). The germline gives CDR1 SGHRS, CDR2 YFSETQ. The CDR3 extends over 19 amino acids. V was trimmed by 0 bases and J by 0 bases, leaving 19 bases between them. DNA for the CDR3: TGCGCCAGCAGCTTGGAGGGGGTTGGGACCTACAGCTCTGGAAACACCATATATTTT. Its protein product is CASSLEGVGTYSSGNTIYF.

The chain couples TRBV11-3 to TRBJ2-7, with 9 bases that match TRBD1. V was pared by 5 bases and J by 0 bases, with 5 bases of the junction left unmatched. The CDR3 sequence is 15 residues long. Germline V gene data show CDR1 as SGHNT and CDR2 as YENEEA. The CDR3 region has the DNA TGTGCCAGCAGCCCCGGACAGGGGACCTCCTACGAGCAGTACTTC. Translated: CASSPGQGTSYEQYF.

The chain recombines TRBV6-5 with TRBJ1-1; D unclear. From germline, CDR1 is MNHEY and CDR2 SVGAGI. Trimming stripped 4 bases from V and 1 base from J, with 10 bases between. The CDR3 sequence is 14 residues long. Written as DNA, the CDR3 is TGTGCCAGCAGTTCCCATCCGCGGAACACTGAAGCTTTCTTT. Amino acid sequence: CASSSHPRNTEAFF.

The chain combines TRBV19 with TRBJ2-6, with D maybe TRBD1 (6 bases). The V and J ends lost 3 bases and 4 bases respectively, with 22 bases between them. The CDR3 has 19 residues. The germline V gene encodes CDR1 LNHDA and CDR2 SQIVND (reference sequence). The CDR3 sequence is CASSIFGTQLSVGANVLTF. As DNA, the CDR3 is TGTGCCAGTAGTATTTTCGGGACACAGCTTTCGGTGGGGGCCAACGTCCTGACTTTC.

The rearrangement links TRBV11-1 to TRBJ2-7, with D unresolved. V gave up 1 base and J gave up 3 bases, with 7 bases separating them. The CDR3 is 13 residues long. Germline lookup yields CDR1 SGHAT and CDR2 FQDESV (reference sequence). CDR3 DNA: TGTGCCAGCAGCTTAGGACAAGACTACGAGCAGTACTTC. Its protein is CASSLGQDYEQYF.

V is TRBV12-3 or TRBV12-4 and J is TRBJ1-1; D is unresolved. The V gene lost 3 bases and the J gene lost 1 base, with 6 bases spanning the gap. The CDR3 consists of 13 residues. CDR3 sequence: CASSFFGNTEAFF. CDR3 bases: TGTGCCAGCAGTTTTTTCGGGAACACTGAAGCTTTCTTT.

The V and J genes are TRBV30 and TRBJ1-3; D is unclear. Germline lookup yields CDR1 GTSNPN and CDR2 SVGIG (reference sequence). This CDR3 is 12 amino acids long. With 8 bases removed from V and 0 bases from J, the gap between germline ends came to 8 bases. CDR3: CAMAASGNTIYF. In nucleotides, the CDR3 is TGTGCCATGGCCGCCTCTGGAAACACCATATATTTT.

The chain recombines TRBV6-5 with TRBJ1-1; D call uncertain. V dropped 5 bases and J dropped 7 bases, with 8 bases sitting between them. The length of the CDR3 is 11 residues. In germline, CDR1 is MNHEY, CDR2 SVGAGI. The CDR3 sequence is CASSRGFEAFF. Here the CDR3 DNA reads TGTGCCAGCAGTCGGGGTTTTGAAGCTTTCTTT.

V usage is TRBV29-1 and J usage is TRBJ2-1, with D perhaps matching TRBD1 (5 bases). The ends were cut back, 3 bases at V and 7 bases at J, with 13 bases in the middle. Germline V gene lookup returns CDR1 SQVTM and CDR2 ANQGSEA. The CDR3 runs to 13 residues. In DNA, the CDR3 is TGCAGCGTTGATGGGCAGGGTAGGAATGAGCAGTTCTTC. Translating gives CSVDGQGRNEQFF.

The V gene is TRBV19, the J gene TRBJ2-4; 9 bases are shared with TRBD2. Trimming cost V 9 bases and J 3 bases; bases outside gene matches: 21. The CDR3 sequence is 19 residues long. Germline CDR1 LNHDA, CDR2 SQIVND (reference sequence). The CDR3 region has the DNA TGTGCCAGCAAAGGAGAGGCGGGGGGGCCCAGAGTGGGCAAAAACATTCAGTACTTC. Residues: CASKGEAGGPRVGKNIQYF.

This clone was seen more than once but under ten times. This sequence joins TRBV11-3 and TRBJ2-1; tentatively, D is TRBD2 (5 bases). The germline V gene encodes CDR1 SGHNT and CDR2 YENEEA. The CDR3 has 15 amino acids. V lost 0 bases and J lost 2, with 8 bases in between. The CDR3: CASSLDSGPYNEQFF. The CDR3 nucleotides are TGTGCCAGCAGCTTAGACAGCGGACCCTACAATGAGCAGTTCTTC.

This chain links TRBV7-9 with TRBJ2-2; perhaps TRBD1 as D (6 bases). From germline, CDR1 is SEHNR and CDR2 FQNEAQ (reference sequence). The CDR3 runs to 15 residues. Between the trimmed V and J ends, which lost 5 bases and 4 bases, there was a span of 14 bases. The CDR3 here is CASSPTGLSTGELFF. The DNA for the CDR3 is TGTGCCAGCAGCCCAACAGGGCTTTCCACCGGGGAGCTGTTTTTT.

This chain links TRBV7-3 with TRBJ2-1; tentatively, D is TRBD1 (5 bases). The V gene lost 2 bases and the J gene lost 6 bases, with 11 bases spanning the gap. The germline V gene encodes CDR1 SGHTA and CDR2 FQGTGA. CDR3 size: 14 residues. DNA of the CDR3: TGTGCCAGCAGCTTATTACCAGGGTTCAATGAGCAGTTCTTC. It is translated as CASSLLPGFNEQFF.

This chain uses TRBV19 with TRBJ1-5; no definite D call. In germline, CDR1 is LNHDA, CDR2 SQIVND (reference sequence). The CDR3 contains 14 residues. V lost 1 base to trimming and J lost 4 bases, with 8 bases between them. CDR3 residues: CASSIVEVNQPQHF. The CDR3 coding sequence is TGTGCCAGTAGTATAGTGGAGGTGAATCAGCCCCAGCATTTT.

The chain is built from TRBV29-1 and TRBJ1-1, with 10 bases matching TRBD1. Trimming took 4 bases from V and 0 from J; bases not matched to a gene: 8. CDR1 is SQVTM and CDR2 is ANQGSEA in the germline V gene. The CDR3 covers 16 residues. The DNA for the CDR3 is TGCAGCGTTGGAATCTGGGACAGGGGATTGAACACTGAAGCTTTCTTT. Translated, it gives CSVGIWDRGLNTEAFF. Supplemented by reference TRBV29-1 and TRBJ1-1, the full variable domain reads SAVISQKPSRDICQRGTSLTIQCQVDSQVTMMFWYRQQPGQSLTLIATANQGSEATYESGFVIDKFPISRPNLTFSTLTVSNMSPEDSSIYLCSVGIWDRGLNTEAFFGQGTRLTVV.

Only one count was recorded for this clone. CDR3 DNA: TGCAGCGTTACAGGGGTAGGCTATGGCTACACCTTC. Its protein is CSVTGVGYGYTF. The genes are TRBV29-1 and TRBJ1-2, with TRBD1 identical over 7 bases. Germline CDR1 and CDR2: SQVTM and ANQGSEA. The ends lost 5 bases at V and 4 bases at J; junction bases unmatched: 4. The CDR3 covers 12 residues.

This clone was detected once. The chain has TRBV6-5 and TRBJ1-2; 7 bases align to TRBD1. Trimming removed 2 bases from V and 8 bases from J; junction bases left unmatched: 8. The length of the CDR3 is 14 residues. The germline V gene has CDR1 MNHEY and CDR2 SVGAGI. The CDR3 sequence: CASSYGDRASGYTF. CDR3 in DNA: TGTGCCAGCAGTTACGGTGACAGGGCGTCGGGCTACACCTTC.

V gene TRBV4-1 combines with J gene TRBJ1-6, with 8 bases fitting TRBD1. Germline V gene data show CDR1 as MGHRA and CDR2 as YSYEKL. This CDR3 spans 15 amino acids. Trimming cost V 1 base and J 5 bases; bases outside gene matches: 1. CDR3 region: CASSQVQGDNSPLHF. CDR3 nucleotide sequence: TGCGCCAGCAGCCAAGTACAGGGGGATAATTCACCCCTCCACTTT.

This clone was seen once. This sequence joins TRBV7-9 and TRBJ1-2, with 7 bases that match TRBD1. This CDR3 has 14 residues. V lost 4 bases and J lost 8; bases outside the gene matches: 10. CDR1 is SEHNR and CDR2 is FQNEAQ in the germline V gene (reference sequence). In DNA, the CDR3 is TGTGCCAGCAGCTCGACTTTGACAGGGCACGGCTACACCTTC. This encodes CASSSTLTGHGYTF.

The chain has TRBV19 and TRBJ1-6; D gene unclear. Germline lookup yields CDR1 LNHDA and CDR2 SQIVND (reference sequence). Trimming removed 5 bases from V and 5 bases from J, with 4 bases in between. This CDR3 comprises 12 residues. The CDR3 bases are TGTGCCAGTAGTGCGGATAATTCACCCCTCCACTTT. Translation: CASSADNSPLHF. The variable domain in full, with the rest retrieved from reference TRBV19 and TRBJ1-6, is DGGITQSPKYLFRKEGQNVTLSCEQNLNHDAMYWYRQDPGQGLRLIYYSQIVNDFQKGDIAEGYSVSREKKESFPLTVTSAQKNPTAFYLCASSADNSPLHFGNGTRLTVT.

The V call is TRBV7-6, the J call TRBJ2-2; 7 nucleotides line up with TRBD1. The V and J ends lost 3 bases and 0 bases, in that order; junction bases with no gene match: 4. The germline V gene encodes CDR1 SGHVS and CDR2 FNYEAQ. The length of the CDR3 is 16 residues. For the CDR3, the DNA is TGTGCCAGCAGCTTGTTTCAGGGGGCGAACACCGGGGAGCTGTTTTTT. Its protein is CASSLFQGANTGELFF.